What follows describes a single TCR beta chain. Its antigen is still unknown. This entry comes from a study of cytomegalovirus exposure and HLA in healthy donors. Study conclusions and caveats: Clonal expansion was found to be greater in HLA-associated TCR beta chains than in equally common others in a later analysis.

The CDR3 has 14 residues. Germline V gene data show CDR1 as MNHNY and CDR2 as SVGAGI (reference sequence). J gave up 6 bases and V 5 bases, and 7 bases lay outside the gene matches. Primers: 60 Vbeta forward and 13 Jbeta reverse. Profiling relied on immunoSEQ multiplex PCR, and the TCRdb table lists in-frame clones only, not all of them. The sample lists about 160,000 clones; roughly 80% were seen once. This receptor was identified in a man aged 18 to 29 in good health and CMV-seropositive. The chain recombines TRBV6-6 with TRBJ1-5, with 7 bases fitting TRBD1. Source material: PBMCs. The CDR3 region is CASSTDRESQPQHF. CDR3 nucleotide sequence: TGTGCCAGCAGTACAGACAGGGAGAGTCAGCCCCAGCATTTT.